This T cell receptor (beta chain) was profiled in a study of graft-versus-host responses after intestinal transplantation. Broader study findings: The recipient marrow held GvH clones, and some of them showed up first in ileum or blood.

About this clone: Its antigen is undetermined.

V shed 5 bases and J 3 bases; nucleotides not matched to a gene: 12. The CDR3 consists of 17 residues. Germline CDR1 SEHNR, CDR2 FQNEAQ (reference sequence). Libraries were prepared by immunoSEQ multiplex PCR; TCRdb keeps only in-frame clonotypes and omits some of them. The sample carries 35,000 to 45,000 clones, approximately 95% recorded once. The receptor was derived from a human donor who was the organ donor for an intestinal transplant. The chain couples TRBV7-9 to TRBJ2-1; TRBD1 aligns across 8 bases. Sequenced material: unstimulated CD8+ T cells sorted from spleen or lymph node cells, taken before transplant. The DNA for the CDR3 is TGTGCCAGCAGCCCAGACCCGGGACAGGAAAGCTACAATGAGCAGTTCTTC. Residues: CASSPDPGQESYNEQFF.